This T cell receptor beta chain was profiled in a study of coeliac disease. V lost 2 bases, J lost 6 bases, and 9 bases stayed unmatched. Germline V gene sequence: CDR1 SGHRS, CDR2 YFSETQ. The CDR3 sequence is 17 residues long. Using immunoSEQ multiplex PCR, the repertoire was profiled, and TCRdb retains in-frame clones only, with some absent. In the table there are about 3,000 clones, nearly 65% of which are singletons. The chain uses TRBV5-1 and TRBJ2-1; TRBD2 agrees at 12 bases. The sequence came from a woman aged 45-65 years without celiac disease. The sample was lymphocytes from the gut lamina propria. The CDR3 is CASSFRLAGGPSNEQFF. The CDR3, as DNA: TGCGCCAGCAGCTTCAGGCTAGCGGGGGGGCCGTCCAATGAGCAGTTCTTC.